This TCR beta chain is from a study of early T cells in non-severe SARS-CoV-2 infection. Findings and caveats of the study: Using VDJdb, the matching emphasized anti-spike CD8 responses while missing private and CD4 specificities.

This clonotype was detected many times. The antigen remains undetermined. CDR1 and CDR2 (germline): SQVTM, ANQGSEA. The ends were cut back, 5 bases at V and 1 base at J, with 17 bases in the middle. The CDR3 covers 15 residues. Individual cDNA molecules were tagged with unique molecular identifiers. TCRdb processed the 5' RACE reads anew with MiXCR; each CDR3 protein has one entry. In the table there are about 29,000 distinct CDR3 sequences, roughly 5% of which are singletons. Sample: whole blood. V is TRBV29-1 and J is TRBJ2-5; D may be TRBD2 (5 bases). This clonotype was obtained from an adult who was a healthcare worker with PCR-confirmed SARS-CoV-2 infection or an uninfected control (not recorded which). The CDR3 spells CSVSPYMGAQETQYF. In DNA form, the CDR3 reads TGCAGCGTTTCTCCGTATATGGGAGCCCAAGAGACCCAGTACTTC.